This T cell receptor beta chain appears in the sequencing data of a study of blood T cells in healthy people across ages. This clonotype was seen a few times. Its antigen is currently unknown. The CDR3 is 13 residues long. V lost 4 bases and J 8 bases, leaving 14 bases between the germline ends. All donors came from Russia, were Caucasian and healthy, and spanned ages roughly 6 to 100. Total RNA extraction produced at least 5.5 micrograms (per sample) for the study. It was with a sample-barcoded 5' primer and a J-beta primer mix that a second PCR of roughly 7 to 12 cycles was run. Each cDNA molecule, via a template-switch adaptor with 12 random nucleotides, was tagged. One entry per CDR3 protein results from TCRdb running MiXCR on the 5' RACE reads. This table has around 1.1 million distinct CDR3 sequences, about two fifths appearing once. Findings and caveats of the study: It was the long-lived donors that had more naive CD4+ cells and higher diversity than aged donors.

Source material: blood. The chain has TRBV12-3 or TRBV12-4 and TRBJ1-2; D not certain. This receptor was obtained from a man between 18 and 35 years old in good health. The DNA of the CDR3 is TGTGCCAGCAGTTGGCCTTTATTTTCGGGCTACACCTTC. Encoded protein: CASSWPLFSGYTF.